This T cell receptor beta chain was retrieved from a study of OX40 agonist ivuxolimab in advanced cancers. The method was immunoSEQ multiplex PCR; TCRdb's version includes in-frame clones alone and lacks a portion of them. The data hold approximately 76,000 clones, with approximately 86% observed a single time. Germline V gives CDR1 MNHEY, CDR2 SMNVEV (reference sequence). CDR3 length equals 16 residues. Losses at the gene ends were 5 bases for V and 3 bases for J; bases not matched to a gene: 8. This receptor was identified in an adult with an advanced solid tumor such as melanoma, head and neck, liver or kidney cancer. The chain links TRBV27 to TRBJ2-1, with 9 bases identical to TRBD1. This material consisted of CD4+ or CD8+ T cells sorted from blood, taken in a trial of the OX40 agonist ivuxolimab. CDR3 bases: TGTGCCAGCAGTCCATCGGACAGGGGAGGCTACAATGAGCAGTTCTTC. It specifies CASSPSDRGGYNEQFF.